This T cell receptor (beta chain) was sequenced during a study of Ad26.COV2.S vaccination and SARS-CoV-2 variants. This sample's treatment: 19 received Ad26.COV2.S at low or high dose, single or two shots; about 5 received placebo; per-sample allocation not given. Day 63 after the first injection of vaccine or placebo was the sampling time. The method was immunoSEQ multiplex PCR; TCRdb's version includes in-frame clones alone and lacks a portion of them. The sample contains roughly 400,000 clones, over 80% of which appear only once. Remarks on this clone: Its antigen is still unknown.

Study-wide results and caveats: Once vaccination had occurred, spike-specific CD8+ and CD4+ T cell responses reportedly showed substantial breadth. Measures of TCR breadth and depth may have fallen short of total T cell responses.

V lost 0 bases, J lost 6 bases, and 17 bases lay in between. Germline assignment: CDR1 SEHNR and CDR2 FQNEAQ (reference sequence). CDR3 length: 16 amino acids. The sample consisted of peripheral blood, taken in a trial of Ad26.COV2.S vaccine versus placebo. This receptor was taken from a person aged 18-60 years who received the Ad26.COV2.S COVID-19 vaccine or a placebo. The rearrangement links TRBV7-9 to TRBJ1-2; D is uncertain. DNA of the CDR3: TGTGCCAGCAGCTTAGCTCTGGGGAGTGGTGGCCATGGCTACACCTTC. It translates to CASSLALGSGGHGYTF.